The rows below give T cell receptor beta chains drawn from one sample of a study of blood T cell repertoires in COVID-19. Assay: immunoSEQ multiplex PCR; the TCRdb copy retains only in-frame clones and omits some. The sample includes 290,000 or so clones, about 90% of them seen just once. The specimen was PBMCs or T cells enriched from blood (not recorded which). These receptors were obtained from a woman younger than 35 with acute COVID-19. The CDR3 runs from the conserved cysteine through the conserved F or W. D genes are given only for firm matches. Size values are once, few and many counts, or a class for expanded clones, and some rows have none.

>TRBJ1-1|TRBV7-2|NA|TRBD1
CASSLGADRVNTEAFF
TGTGCCAGCAGCTTAGGGGCGGACAGGGTGAACACTGAAGCTTTCTTT
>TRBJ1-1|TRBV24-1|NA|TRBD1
CATSDSGGANTEAFF
TGTGCCACCAGTGACTCAGGGGGCGCAAACACTGAAGCTTTCTTT
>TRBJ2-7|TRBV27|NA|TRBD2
CASSPTSGSGYEQYF
TGTGCCAGCAGTCCCACTAGCGGGAGTGGGTACGAGCAGTACTTC
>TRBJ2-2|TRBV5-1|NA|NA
CASSLEAGPQRPGELFF
TGCGCCAGCAGCTTGGAGGCAGGGCCCCAGAGGCCCGGGGAGCTGTTTTTT
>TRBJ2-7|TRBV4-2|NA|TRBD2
CASSTTASGYEQYF
TGTGCCAGCAGCACGACCGCTAGCGGGTACGAGCAGTACTTC
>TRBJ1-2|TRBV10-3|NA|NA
CAISGGELNYGYTF
TGTGCCATCAGTGGCGGCGAACTGAACTATGGCTACACCTTC
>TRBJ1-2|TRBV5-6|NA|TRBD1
CASRMTGPYGYTF
TGTGCCAGCAGGATGACAGGGCCCTATGGCTACACCTTC
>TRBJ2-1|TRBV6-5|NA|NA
CASSLLRRDEQFF
TGTGCCAGCAGTCTCCTACGTCGCGATGAGCAGTTCTTC
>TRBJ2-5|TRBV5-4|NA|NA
CASSLLDSQETQYF
TGTGCCAGCAGCTTATTGGACAGCCAAGAGACCCAGTACTTC
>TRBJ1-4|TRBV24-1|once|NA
CATSEQEGEKLFF
TGTGCCACCAGTGAACAGGAAGGCGAAAAACTGTTTTTT
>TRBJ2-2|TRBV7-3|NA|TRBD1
CASSPGTGTPGELFF
TGTGCCAGCAGCCCGGGGACAGGGACGCCCGGGGAGCTGTTTTTT
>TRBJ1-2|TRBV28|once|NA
CASSFTAYGYTF
TGTGCCAGCAGTTTTACAGCCTATGGCTACACCTTC
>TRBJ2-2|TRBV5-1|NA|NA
CASSPGLSTGELFF
TGCGCCAGCAGCCCAGGGTTATCCACCGGGGAGCTGTTTTTT
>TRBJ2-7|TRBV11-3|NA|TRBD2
CASSLHSGRAYEQYF
TGTGCCAGCAGCCTCCACAGCGGGAGGGCCTACGAGCAGTACTTC
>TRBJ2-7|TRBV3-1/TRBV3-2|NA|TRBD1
CASSLGRGDRHTYEQYF
TGTGCCAGCAGCCTTGGAAGGGGGGACAGGCATACCTACGAGCAGTACTTC
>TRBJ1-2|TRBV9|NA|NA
CASSVGASDTGYGYTF
TGTGCCAGCAGCGTAGGAGCGTCAGATACGGGCTATGGCTACACCTTC
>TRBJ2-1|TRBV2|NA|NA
CASSEVGGEQFF
TGTGCCAGCAGTGAAGTTGGAGGGGAGCAGTTCTTC
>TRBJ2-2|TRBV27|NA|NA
CASSRQLRATGELFF
TGTGCCAGCAGTCGCCAACTCAGGGCCACGGGGGAGCTGTTTTTT
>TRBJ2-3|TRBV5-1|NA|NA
CASSSTGLTTDTQYF
TGCGCCAGCAGCTCCACAGGGCTAACCACAGATACGCAGTATTTT
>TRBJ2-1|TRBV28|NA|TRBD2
CASIPGLAENEQFF
TGTGCCAGCATCCCGGGACTAGCGGAGAATGAGCAGTTCTTC
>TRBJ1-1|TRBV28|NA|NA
CASSFSAEAFF
TGTGCCAGCAGTTTTTCCGCTGAAGCTTTCTTT
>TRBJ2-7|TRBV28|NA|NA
CASSRTVHYEQYF
TGTGCCAGCAGCAGGACAGTGCACTACGAGCAGTACTTC
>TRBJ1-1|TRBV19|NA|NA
CASSDDRTWETAEAFF
TGTGCCAGTAGTGACGACAGGACTTGGGAGACCGCTGAAGCTTTCTTT
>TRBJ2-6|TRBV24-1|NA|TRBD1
CATSPQGDANVLTF
TGTGCCACCAGTCCCCAGGGGGATGCCAACGTCCTGACTTTC
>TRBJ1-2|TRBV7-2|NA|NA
CASSPGGGWGGYTF
TGTGCCAGCAGCCCAGGCGGGGGCTGGGGTGGCTACACCTTC
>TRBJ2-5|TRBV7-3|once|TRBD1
CASSPGTGQETQYF
TGTGCCAGCAGCCCTGGGACAGGCCAAGAGACCCAGTACTTC
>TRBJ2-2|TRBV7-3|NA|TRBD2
CASSPGATSGLSTGELFF
TGTGCCAGCAGCCCCGGGGCGACTAGCGGGTTAAGCACCGGGGAGCTGTTTTTT
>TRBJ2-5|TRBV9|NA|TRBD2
CASSVGDWEGETQYF
TGTGCCAGCAGCGTAGGTGATTGGGAGGGGGAGACCCAGTACTTC
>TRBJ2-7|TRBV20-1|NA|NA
CSARGGPEQYF
TGCAGTGCTAGAGGGGGGCCCGAGCAGTACTTC
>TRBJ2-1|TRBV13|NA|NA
CATGDGTRVPYNEQFF
TGTGCCACAGGGGACGGGACCAGGGTGCCCTACAATGAGCAGTTCTTC
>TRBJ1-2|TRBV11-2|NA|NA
CASSLARWAENYGYTF
TGTGCCAGCAGCTTAGCCCGCTGGGCAGAAAACTATGGCTACACCTTC
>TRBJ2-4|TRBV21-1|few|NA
CASAGGPVAKNIQYF
TGTGCCAGCGCCGGAGGGCCCGTGGCCAAAAACATTCAGTACTTC
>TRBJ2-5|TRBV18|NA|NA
CASSPNQETQYF
TGTGCCAGCTCACCCAACCAAGAGACCCAGTACTTC
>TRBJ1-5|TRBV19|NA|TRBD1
CASTPGRQGSSSPQHF
TGTGCCAGTACTCCTGGGCGACAGGGTAGCTCCAGCCCCCAGCATTTT
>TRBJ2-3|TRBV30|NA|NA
CAWSVLSGSRTDTQYF
TGTGCCTGGAGTGTTCTTAGCGGAAGCCGGACAGATACGCAGTATTTT
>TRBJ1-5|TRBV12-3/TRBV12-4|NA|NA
CASSGGGQPQHF
TGTGCCAGCAGCGGGGGTGGACAGCCCCAGCATTTT
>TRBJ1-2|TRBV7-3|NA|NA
CASSSQPQEGYGYTF
TGTGCCAGCAGCTCCCAGCCTCAGGAAGGCTATGGCTACACCTTC
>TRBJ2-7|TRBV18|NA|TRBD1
CASSSSRSGTGGGEQYF
TGTGCCAGCTCATCCTCCCGGTCCGGGACAGGGGGGGGAGAGCAGTACTTC
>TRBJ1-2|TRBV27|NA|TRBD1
CASRVTGGERYTF
TGTGCCAGCAGGGTGACAGGGGGGGAACGCTACACCTTC
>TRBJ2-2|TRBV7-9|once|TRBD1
CASSQLQGPSNTGELFF
TGTGCCAGCAGCCAATTACAGGGGCCCTCGAACACCGGGGAGCTGTTTTTT
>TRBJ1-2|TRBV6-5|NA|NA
CASSSDLQGTNYGYTF
TGTGCCAGCAGTTCGGACCTACAGGGAACTAACTATGGCTACACCTTC